These 28 T cell receptor beta chains were all obtained from the same sample, sequenced in a study of blood T cell repertoires in COVID-19. Sequencing was performed with immunoSEQ multiplex PCR; in TCRdb, only in-frame clones are kept and a portion is missing. The data contain some 240,000 clones, around 83% of them seen just once; the ten biggest clones take up roughly 1.4%. The sequencing input was peripheral blood. All receptors derive from a woman aged 40 to 55 who had recovered from COVID-19.

This chain connects TRBV4-3 to TRBJ1-4, with D tentatively TRBD1 (5 bases). There are 15 residues in the CDR3. Trimming stripped 0 bases from V and 7 bases from J, with 12 bases between. Germline V gives CDR1 LGHNA, CDR2 YSLEER. The CDR3 DNA is TGCGCCAGCAGCCAAGAACCAGGGAAGGGTGAAAAACTGTTTTTT. Residues: CASSQEPGKGEKLFF.

The V gene is TRBV7-2, the J gene TRBJ2-7; 7 positions match TRBD2. V was pared by 5 bases and J by 3 bases, with 7 bases of the junction left unmatched. Looked up from germline, CDR1 is SGHTA and CDR2 is FQGNSA. This CDR3 contains 14 residues. The CDR3 coding sequence is TGTGCCAGCAGCCCATGGGAGGGAGGCTACGAGCAGTACTTC. This codes for CASSPWEGGYEQYF.

The chain has TRBV3-1 (or the pseudogene TRBV3-2) and TRBJ2-4; 7 nucleotides line up with TRBD1. V was pared by 0 bases and J by 1 base, with 18 bases of the junction left unmatched. The CDR3 contains 21 residues. The germline V gene has CDR1 LGHDT and CDR2 YNNKEL (reference sequence). In DNA form, the CDR3 reads TGTGCCAGCAGCCAAGATCCCCTCAGGACAGGATTTTTTGTGGCCAAAAACATTCAGTACTTC. Protein product: CASSQDPLRTGFFVAKNIQYF.

This CDR3 reads CASSRGRGTEAFF. The CDR3 nucleotides are TGTGCCAGTAGTAGAGGTAGGGGGACTGAAGCTTTCTTT. This chain uses TRBV19 with TRBJ1-1; TRBD1 might be the D (6 bases). This CDR3 contains 13 residues. Trimming cost V 4 bases and J 5 bases, with 11 bases left between them. CDR1 and CDR2 from the germline V gene are LNHDA and SQIVND (reference sequence). The variable domain in full, completed from reference TRBV19 and TRBJ1-1, reads DGGITQSPKYLFRKEGQNVTLSCEQNLNHDAMYWYRQDPGQGLRLIYYSQIVNDFQKGDIAEGYSVSREKKESFPLTVTSAQKNPTAFYLCASSRGRGTEAFFGQGTRLTVV.

This chain connects TRBV10-3 to TRBJ2-4; D may be TRBD1 (5 bases). V lost 2 bases and J 0 bases, leaving 8 bases between the germline ends. Germline lookup yields CDR1 ENHRY and CDR2 SYGVKD. There are 15 residues in the CDR3. CDR3 nucleotide sequence: TGTGCCATCAGTGAGCCCAGGGAAGCCAAAAACATTCAGTACTTC. Translation: CAISEPREAKNIQYF.

The rearrangement joins TRBV11-3 to TRBJ1-1; D possibly corresponds to TRBD1 (6 bases). Germline-derived CDR1 and CDR2 are SGHNT and YENEEA. V was shortened by 5 bases and J by 5 bases, with 21 bases between the two germline ends. The CDR3 is 16 residues long. For the CDR3, the DNA is TGTGCCAGCAGCCGAGAAGACAGGCCCAGGCGTACTGAAGCTTTCTTT. Translation: CASSREDRPRRTEAFF.

CDR3 nucleotide sequence: TGTGCCAGCAGCTATACAGGGAATTCCTACGGCTACACCTTC. This codes for CASSYTGNSYGYTF. V and J are TRBV7-8 and TRBJ1-2, with a tentative D call TRBD1 (6 bases). The CDR3 is 14 amino acids. Trimming took off 4 bases at V and 8 bases at J, with 17 bases between the two ends. Germline assignment: CDR1 SGHVS and CDR2 FQNEAQ.

This chain connects TRBV7-2 to TRBJ1-1; no firm D call. Germline V gives CDR1 SGHTA, CDR2 FQGNSA. The length of the CDR3 is 13 residues. V gave up 5 bases and J gave up 3 bases, with 10 bases separating them. The CDR3 loop reads CASSPTRDTEAFF. The CDR3 region has the DNA TGTGCCAGCAGCCCCACTAGGGACACTGAAGCTTTCTTT.

The chain employs TRBV20-1 and TRBJ1-1, with D uncertain. The germline gives CDR1 DFQATT, CDR2 SNEGSKA (reference sequence). This CDR3 spans 11 amino acids. The ends were cut back, 6 bases at V and 6 bases at J, with 11 bases in the middle. The CDR3 here is CSALDIPEAFF. In DNA form, the CDR3 reads TGCAGTGCCCTCGACATACCTGAAGCTTTCTTT.

The J gene is TRBJ2-3, the V gene TRBV18, with D tentatively TRBD1 (6 bases). Deletions cut 1 base from V and 4 bases from J, with 9 bases between. This CDR3 region has 14 residues. Germline CDR1 KGHSH, CDR2 LQKENI. CDR3 loop: CASSPLRGSDTQYF. CDR3 bases: TGTGCCAGCTCACCACTCAGGGGCTCAGATACGCAGTATTTT.

The rearrangement joins TRBV7-3 to TRBJ2-5, with D uncertain. The CDR3 extends over 13 amino acids. The V end was cut by 2 bases, the J end by 5 bases, with 9 bases between. Per germline, CDR1 SGHTA and CDR2 FQGTGA. CDR3 bases: TGTGCCAGCAGCTTAGGCGGTTCGGAGACCCAGTACTTC. This translates into CASSLGGSETQYF.

The V and J genes are TRBV4-1 and TRBJ2-1; D gene uncertain. There are 11 residues in the CDR3. The V and J ends lost 2 bases and 9 bases respectively, with 5 bases between them. Germline CDR1 and CDR2: MGHRA and YSYEKL. The CDR3 DNA reads TGCGCCAGCAGCCAACGCGGTGAGCAGTTCTTC. It translates to CASSQRGEQFF.

J is TRBJ2-7 and V is TRBV7-9; a possible D gene is TRBD1 (6 bases). This CDR3 contains 14 residues. Germline values: CDR1 SEHNR, CDR2 FQNEAQ (reference sequence). V lost 0 bases and J 1 base, leaving 7 bases between the germline ends. The CDR3 sequence: CASSLAGQSYEQYF. For the CDR3, the DNA is TGTGCCAGCAGCTTAGCGGGACAATCCTACGAGCAGTACTTC.

This sequence joins TRBV3-1 (or the pseudogene TRBV3-2) and TRBJ2-1, with D perhaps TRBD1 (7 bases). V shed 10 bases and J shed 8 bases, with 18 bases lying between them. CDR3 length equals 13 residues. Germline V gene lookup returns CDR1 LGHDT and CDR2 YNNKEL (reference sequence). The CDR3 DNA sequence: TGTGCCACTTCTCAGGGGGGTTCTTATGAGCAGTTCTTC. Translated: CATSQGGSYEQFF.

This CDR3 is CASSYEGTGAFSPLHF. CDR3 nucleotides: TGTGCCAGCAGTTACGAGGGGACAGGGGCTTTTTCACCCCTCCACTTT. The chain has TRBV6-5 and TRBJ1-6; TRBD1 aligns across 10 bases. J gave up 9 bases and V 2 bases, and 7 bases lay outside the gene matches. In germline, CDR1 is MNHEY, CDR2 SVGAGI. The CDR3 runs 16 residues.

The chain uses TRBV1 and TRBJ2-5; the table's D call TRBD2 went unverified against the DNA. TRBV1 is annotated as a pseudogene. CDR3 length: 16 residues. In nucleotides, the CDR3 is TGCACCAGCAGCCAAGAGCGGGGGGGCTGGTTAGAGACCCAGTACTTC. Protein sequence: CTSSQERGGWLETQYF.

The V gene is TRBV29-1, the J gene TRBJ1-2; D is undetermined. The germline CDR1 and CDR2 sequences are SQVTM and ANQGSEA. The CDR3 contains 11 residues. The V gene lost 3 bases and the J gene lost 4 bases, with 6 bases spanning the gap. CDR3 sequence: CSVETGYGYTF. The CDR3 DNA follows: TGCAGCGTTGAGACGGGCTATGGCTACACCTTC.

This chain links TRBV7-8 with TRBJ2-6; D is perhaps TRBD1 (5 bases). V was pared by 2 bases and J by 2 bases, with 13 bases between. Germline-derived CDR1 and CDR2 are SGHVS and FQNEAQ. This CDR3 has 17 amino acids. The CDR3 reads CASSLMDLRAGANVLTF. The DNA of the CDR3 is TGTGCCAGCAGCTTAATGGATCTCAGGGCTGGGGCCAACGTCCTGACTTTC.

The rearrangement links TRBV10-2 to TRBJ2-3, with 11 bases fitting TRBD2. This CDR3 spans 14 amino acids. Germline values: CDR1 WSHSY, CDR2 SAAADI. J lost 3 bases, V lost 6 bases, and 2 bases had no gene match. CDR3 region: CASRASGGTDTQYF. In DNA form, the CDR3 reads TGCGCCAGCAGAGCTAGCGGGGGGACAGATACGCAGTATTTT.

The CDR3: CAWSVQGDYGYTF. The CDR3 nucleotides read TGTGCCTGGAGTGTCCAGGGGGACTATGGCTACACCTTC. The chain uses TRBV30 and TRBJ1-2, with 7 bases fitting TRBD1. The V gene end was trimmed by 0 bases and the J gene end by 3 bases; junction bases not matched to a gene: 1. The germline V gene encodes CDR1 GTSNPN and CDR2 SVGIG (reference sequence). The CDR3 length is 13 residues.

This chain connects TRBV7-9 to TRBJ1-2; D call uncertain. CDR3 length: 12 amino acids. Between the trimmed V and J ends, which lost 3 bases and 4 bases, there was a span of 6 bases. Per the germline V gene, CDR1 is SEHNR and CDR2 is FQNEAQ (reference sequence). This CDR3 reads CASSFSSYGYTF. The CDR3 DNA follows: TGTGCCAGCAGCTTTTCTAGCTATGGCTACACCTTC.

The chain combines TRBV28 with TRBJ1-2; 7 nucleotides line up with TRBD1. The CDR3 loop spans 15 amino acids. The germline V gene encodes CDR1 MDHEN and CDR2 SYDVKM. V lost 5 bases, J lost 4 bases, and 10 bases stayed unmatched. The chain's CDR3 is CASSLTGEGVYGYTF. CDR3 coding DNA: TGTGCCAGCAGTCTAACAGGGGAAGGGGTCTATGGCTACACCTTC.

The chain employs TRBV6-2 or TRBV6-3 and TRBJ1-1; 12 bases map to TRBD1. Germline V gives CDR1 MNHEY, CDR2 SVGEGT. The CDR3 is 14 amino acids. After removal of 4 bases from V and 5 bases from J, the junction contained 2 bases not matched to a gene. CDR3 nucleotide sequence: TGTGCCAGCAGTTCGGGACAGGGGGCTACTGAAGCTTTCTTT. It encodes CASSSGQGATEAFF.

This clone was counted many times. This sequence joins TRBV19 and TRBJ2-7; D may be TRBD1 (6 bases). V dropped 4 bases and J dropped 0 bases, with 13 bases sitting between them. Germline loops: CDR1 LNHDA, CDR2 SQIVND (reference sequence). CDR3 length equals 15 residues. CDR3 region: CASSTGAGGSYEQYF. As DNA, the CDR3 is TGTGCCAGTAGTACAGGGGCAGGCGGCTCCTACGAGCAGTACTTC. Supplemented by reference TRBV19 and TRBJ2-7, the full variable domain reads DGGITQSPKYLFRKEGQNVTLSCEQNLNHDAMYWYRQDPGQGLRLIYYSQIVNDFQKGDIAEGYSVSREKKESFPLTVTSAQKNPTAFYLCASSTGAGGSYEQYFGPGTRLTVT.

The chain recombines TRBV5-1 with TRBJ1-1; D ambiguous. Trimming stripped 0 bases from V and 0 bases from J, with 12 bases between. Germline V CDR1 and CDR2: SGHRS, YFSETQ. This CDR3 is 16 amino acids long. The CDR3 region is CASSLGTETLNTEAFF. CDR3 coding DNA: TGCGCCAGCAGCTTGGGAACAGAGACCTTGAACACTGAAGCTTTCTTT. Together with reference TRBV5-1 and TRBJ1-1, the CDR3 gives the full variable domain: KAGVTQTPRYLIKTRGQQVTLSCSPISGHRSVSWYQQTPGQGLQFLFEYFSETQRNKGNFPGRFSGRQFSNSRSEMNVSTLELGDSALYLCASSLGTETLNTEAFFGQGTRLTVV.

This clone was seen a handful of times. The chain joins TRBV19 to TRBJ1-1; D not certain. The CDR3 has 13 amino acids. V lost 0 bases, J lost 1 base, and 3 bases lay in between. Looked up from germline, CDR1 is LNHDA and CDR2 is SQIVND (reference sequence). Written as DNA, the CDR3 is TGTGCCAGTAGTATAGAACAGAACACTGAAGCTTTCTTT. Translating it yields CASSIEQNTEAFF.

The chain links TRBV19 to TRBJ2-7, with D tentatively TRBD1 (6 bases). V gave up 3 bases and J gave up 1 base, with 19 bases separating them. The germline V gene has CDR1 LNHDA and CDR2 SQIVND (reference sequence). The CDR3 covers 17 residues. The CDR3 region has the DNA TGTGCCAGTAGTATTAGGGGGTTGAGGGGAAGGTCCTACGAGCAGTACTTC. It encodes CASSIRGLRGRSYEQYF.

The V gene is TRBV7-9, the J gene TRBJ2-7; perhaps TRBD1 as D (5 bases). Germline V gene lookup returns CDR1 SEHNR and CDR2 FQNEAQ (reference sequence). This CDR3 region has 12 residues. Trimming stripped 5 bases from V and 1 base from J, with 6 bases between. In DNA, the CDR3 is TGTGCCAGCAGCCGGACATCCTACGAGCAGTACTTC. Translated: CASSRTSYEQYF.